This T cell receptor (beta chain) was found in a study of metastatic and nonmetastatic thyroid tumors. On the study more broadly: Repertoire comparison spanned blood and tumor or nodule tissue of malignant and benign thyroid patients.

This clone was seen repeatedly, ten times or more. What it recognizes is unknown. The CDR3 runs to 17 residues. CDR1 and CDR2 from the germline V gene are MDHEN and SYDVKM. V shed 7 bases and J 0 bases; nucleotides not matched to a gene: 10. No treatment of any kind had been given to any patient before thyroid surgery. Regarding the study as a whole: A significant increase in TCR beta diversity was reportedly seen in malignant thyroid tumors relative to benign nodules, in blood and tumor.

In the original analysis: The authors used CDR3 differences across clinicopathological groups to build a distant-metastasis classifier for papillary thyroid cancer. TCRdb recomputed clones from the PCR reads via MiXCR. The V and J calls shown here were made by TCRdb, not taken from the authors' results. The sample has 35,000 to 45,000 clones; 9% to 13% are singletons. The material sequenced was blood. The source is a male donor with papillary thyroid cancer or a benign thyroid nodule (not recorded which). Some clones in this sample may be carry-over from other donors' samples. This rearrangement joins TRBV28 to TRBJ2-1; 9 nucleotides agree with TRBD1. The CDR3 bases are TGTGCCAGCAAAAACGTACAGGGGGCCCGCTCCTACAATGAGCAGTTCTTC. Its protein is CASKNVQGARSYNEQFF.